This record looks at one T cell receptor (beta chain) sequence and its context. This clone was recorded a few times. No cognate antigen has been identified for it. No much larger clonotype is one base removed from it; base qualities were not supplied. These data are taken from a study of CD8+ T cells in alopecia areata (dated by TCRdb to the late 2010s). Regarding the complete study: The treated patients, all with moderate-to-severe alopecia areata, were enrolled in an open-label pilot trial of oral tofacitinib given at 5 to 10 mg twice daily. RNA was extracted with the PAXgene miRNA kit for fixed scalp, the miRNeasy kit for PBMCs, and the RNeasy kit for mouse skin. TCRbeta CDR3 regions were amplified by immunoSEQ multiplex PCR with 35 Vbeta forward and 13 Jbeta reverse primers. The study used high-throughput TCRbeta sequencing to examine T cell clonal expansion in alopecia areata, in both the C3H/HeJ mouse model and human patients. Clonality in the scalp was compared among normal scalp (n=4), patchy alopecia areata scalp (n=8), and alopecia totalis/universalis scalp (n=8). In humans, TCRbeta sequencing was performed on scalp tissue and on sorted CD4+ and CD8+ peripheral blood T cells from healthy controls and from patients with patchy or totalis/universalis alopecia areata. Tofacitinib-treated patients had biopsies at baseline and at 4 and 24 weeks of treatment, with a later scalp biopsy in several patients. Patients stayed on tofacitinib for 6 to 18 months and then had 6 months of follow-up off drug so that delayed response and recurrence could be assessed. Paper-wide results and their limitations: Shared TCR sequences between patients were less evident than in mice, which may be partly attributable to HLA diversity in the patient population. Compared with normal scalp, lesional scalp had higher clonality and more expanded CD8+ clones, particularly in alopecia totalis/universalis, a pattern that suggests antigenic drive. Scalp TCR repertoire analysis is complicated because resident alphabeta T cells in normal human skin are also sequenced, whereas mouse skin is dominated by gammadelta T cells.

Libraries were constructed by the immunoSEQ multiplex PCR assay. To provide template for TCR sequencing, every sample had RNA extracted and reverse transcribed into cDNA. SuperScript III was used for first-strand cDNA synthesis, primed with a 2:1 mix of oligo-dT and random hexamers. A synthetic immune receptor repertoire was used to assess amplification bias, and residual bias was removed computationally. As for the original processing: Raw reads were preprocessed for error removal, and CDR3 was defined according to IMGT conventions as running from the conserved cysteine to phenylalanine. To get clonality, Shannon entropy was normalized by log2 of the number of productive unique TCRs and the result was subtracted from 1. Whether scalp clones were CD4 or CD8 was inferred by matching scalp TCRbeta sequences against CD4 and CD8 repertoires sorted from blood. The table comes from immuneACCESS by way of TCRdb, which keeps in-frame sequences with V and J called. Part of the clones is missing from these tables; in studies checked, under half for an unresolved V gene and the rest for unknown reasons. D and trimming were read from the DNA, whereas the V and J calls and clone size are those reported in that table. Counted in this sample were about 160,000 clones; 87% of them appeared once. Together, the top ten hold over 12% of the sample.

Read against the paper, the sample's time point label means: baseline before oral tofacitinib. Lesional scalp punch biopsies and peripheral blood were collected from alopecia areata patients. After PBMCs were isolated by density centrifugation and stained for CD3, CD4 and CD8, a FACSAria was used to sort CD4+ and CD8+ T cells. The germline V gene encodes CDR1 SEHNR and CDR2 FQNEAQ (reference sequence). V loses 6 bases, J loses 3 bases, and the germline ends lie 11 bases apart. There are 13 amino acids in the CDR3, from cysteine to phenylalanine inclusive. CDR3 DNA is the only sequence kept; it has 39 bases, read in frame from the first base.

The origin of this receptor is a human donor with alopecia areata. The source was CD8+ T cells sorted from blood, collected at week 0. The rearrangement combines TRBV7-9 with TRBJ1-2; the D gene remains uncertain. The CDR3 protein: CASRPGSYYGYTF. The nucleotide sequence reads TGTGCCAGCAGGCCCGGGAGCTACTATGGCTACACCTTC.